This TCR beta chain was captured in a study of blood T cell repertoires in COVID-19. Germline CDR1 reads SGHTA; CDR2 reads FQGNSA. The CDR3 covers 16 residues. Trimming took 5 bases from V and 2 from J; bases not matched to a gene: 10. Generated by immunoSEQ multiplex PCR, the TCRdb table keeps only in-frame clones and is missing some. The data show some 44,000 clones, approximately 88% seen once. The clonotype comes from a man between 60 and 75 years old with active COVID-19. Sequencing was performed on peripheral blood. The rearrangement links TRBV7-2 to TRBJ1-1; 8 bases fit TRBD1. The CDR3 DNA reads as TGTGCCAGCAGCGCACCAACGACAGGGGCCAACACTGAAGCTTTCTTT. Translation: CASSAPTTGANTEAFF. Using reference TRBV7-2 and TRBJ1-1 for the parts outside the CDR3, the full variable domain is GAGVSQSPSNKVTEKGKDVELRCDPISGHTALYWYRQSLGQGLEFLIYFQGNSAPDKSGLPSDRFSAERTGGSVSTLTIQRTQQEDSAVYLCASSAPTTGANTEAFFGQGTRLTVV.